The present T cell receptor beta chain was sequenced within a study of blood T cells in healthy people across ages. Primers used in a second PCR of about 7 to 11 cycles were a sample-barcoded 5' primer and a J-beta primer mix. A template-switch adaptor that had 12 random nucleotides put a tag on each cDNA molecule. MiXCR, applied by TCRdb to the 5' RACE reads, yields one record per CDR3 protein. Of some 850,000 distinct CDR3 sequences in the sample, 20% to 30% were seen once. V lost 3 bases and J lost 14; bases outside the gene matches: 4. Germline V lookup: CDR1 KGHSH, CDR2 LQKENI. This CDR3 comprises 12 residues. The same specimen was also included in a second study, on T cells of mothers and their children.

This sequence originates from a boy aged 5-17 years in good health. Sequencing used blood. This chain links TRBV18 with TRBJ2-1; TRBD2 matches at 10 bases. The CDR3 DNA reads as TGTGCCAGCTCACCGAGCGGGAGGGAGGAGTTCTTC. This sequence encodes CASSPSGREEFF.